Below, one T cell receptor (beta chain) is given with its context. The antigen remains undetermined. The germline CDR1 and CDR2 sequences are SGHDN and FVKESK. This CDR3 contains 15 residues. V lost 1 base and J lost 5, with 14 bases in between. This sample was taken from a study of shared clonotypes between healthy human individuals. Study findings and constraints: Donor clonotype sharing was expected to depend on sequencing depth. Generation probability values for non-shared clonotypes were lower than those for clonotypes shared by all four donors. Compared with memory subsets, naive subsets generally had larger estimated richness.

The method was immunoSEQ multiplex PCR; TCRdb's version includes in-frame clones alone and lacks a portion of them. Here the sample spans a few million clones, more than 80% being singletons. The chain links TRBV14 to TRBJ2-5, with a tentative D call TRBD1 (6 bases). The specimen was naive CD4+ T cells from PBMCs. The sample's subset: CD45RA+ positively selected. This receptor was identified in a man between 18 and 29 years old in good health. Some clones in this sample may be carry-over from other donors' samples. Here the CDR3 DNA reads TGTGCCAGCAGCCAAGTCCTGGGGACAACGGAGACCCAGTACTTC. Protein product: CASSQVLGTTETQYF.